The T cell receptor (beta chain) described here comes from a study of blood T cell repertoires in COVID-19 (dated by TCRdb to about 2020). Background for the entire study: Samples covering the acute and convalescent phases of COVID-19 were provided by collaborators in the United States, Italy and Spain. The prospective study material was composed of cDNA or gDNA derived from T cells, B-cell-depleted T cells, or PBMCs. Deeply sampled blood TCRbeta repertoires from subjects exposed to, actively infected with, or recovered from COVID-19 were included in the dataset. A freely available public database, intended as a resource for researchers studying the immune response to SARS-CoV-2, is where the repertoires were released. Samples came from the ongoing ImmuneRACE study (first 160 participants) plus 1,254 subjects from 6 global collaborators. The sample metadata nearly always contained a de-identified subject ID, COVID-19 status, age in years and sex. Where available, HLA class I and class II types were obtained from metadata supplied by the sample provider rather than from assay-based typing. The investigation overall reported the following: How much clinical and demographic metadata was included differed by source and by participant, and the metadata was provided uncurated.

The immunoSEQ Assay, a bias-controlled multiplex PCR, was used to amplify TCRbeta CDR3 regions from genomic DNA. The paper's processing steps were these. The number of nucleated cells in each sample was estimated by amplification of reference gene primers within the assay. To quantify the absolute abundance of each unique TCRbeta CDR3 rearrangement, sequence reads were collapsed and filtered. For each sample, productive Simpson clonality was calculated by taking the square root of Simpson's diversity index across productive rearrangements. Here the immuneACCESS table is served through TCRdb, limited to in-frame sequences with V and J called. Missing clones are a known gap in these copies; in checked studies unresolved V genes cover under half, and the rest lacks a known reason. V and J calls and clone size follow that table, whereas D and trimming were derived from the DNA. This sample holds 250,000 to 400,000 clones; roughly 88% were observed only once. The ten top clones hold less than 3.5% of the sample.

Comments on this clone: What this receptor recognizes is not known. The sample holds no much larger clone one base away, and base qualities are not on file.

As encoded in the germline V gene (reference sequence), CDR1 is LNHDA while CDR2 is SQIVND. The V and J ends are trimmed by 8 bases and 0 bases, leaving 10 bases between them. From the cysteine through the phenylalanine, the CDR3 covers 13 amino acids. The kept DNA is CDR3 alone, 39 bases in frame from the first base. One collaborating source in Seattle enrolled patients while the patients were actively infected and followed the patients over time throughout the course of disease. The collaborating institutions used their own protocols to collect whole blood in K2EDTA tubes. For TCRbeta analysis, collaborators shipped samples as frozen whole blood, isolated PBMCs, or DNA extracted from either of those sample types.

Sequencing used peripheral blood. The V gene is TRBV19 and the J gene is TRBJ1-2; the D gene identity is not certain. The receptor was isolated from a woman aged 30 to 39 with COVID-19, enrolled during active disease. DNA sequence: TGTGCCAGTTCTGTGAGGTCTAACTATGGCTACACCTTC. It translates to CASSVRSNYGYTF.